These 21 T cell receptor beta chains came from one sample sequenced in a study of T cell responses to AZD1222 COVID-19 vaccine. Assay: immunoSEQ multiplex PCR; the TCRdb copy retains only in-frame clones and omits some. The table records about 100,000 clones, roughly nine tenths of them present only once. This material consisted of peripheral blood, taken on day 0 of AZD1222 vaccination. These receptors all stem from an adult in good health.

This chain joins TRBV19 and TRBJ2-1; 12 bases are a match to TRBD2. The CDR3 covers 16 residues. The germline V gene has CDR1 LNHDA and CDR2 SQIVND (reference sequence). V trimming: 6 bases; J trimming: 3 bases; junction bases outside the gene matches: 6. The CDR3 bases are TGTGCCAGTAGCCAACTAGCGGGAGGACTCTACAATGAGCAGTTCTTC. This encodes CASSQLAGGLYNEQFF.

This clone was counted a single time. The chain joins TRBV6-1 to TRBJ1-4; no reliable D call. Germline CDR1 is MNHNS and CDR2 is SASEGT. The CDR3 length is 14 residues. V was clipped by 2 bases and J by 8 bases, with 12 bases between them. CDR3 protein: CASSERGLGEKLFF. CDR3 DNA: TGTGCCAGCAGTGAACGAGGGCTTGGAGAAAAACTGTTTTTT.

This clone has just a few counts. The chain uses TRBV19 and TRBJ2-2; 8 bases map to TRBD2. This CDR3 region has 20 residues. In germline, CDR1 is LNHDA, CDR2 SQIVND (reference sequence). Trimming cost V 5 bases and J 7 bases; bases outside gene matches: 24. CDR3 DNA sequence: TGTGCCAGTAGTCCGGACACCTGGGTAGTAGCGGGGCTTCGGGGCGGGGAGCTGTTTTTT. Protein product: CASSPDTWVVAGLRGGELFF.

The chain uses TRBV19 and TRBJ2-1, with TRBD2 matching 10 bases. This CDR3 has 17 residues. Germline V gives CDR1 LNHDA, CDR2 SQIVND (reference sequence). The J segment lost 1 base and the V segment lost 4 bases, leaving 7 bases of the junction unmatched. The CDR3 protein is CASSRGRTSGSYNEQFF. CDR3 sequence (DNA): TGTGCCAGTAGTAGGGGTCGGACTAGCGGATCCTACAATGAGCAGTTCTTC.

The table lists this clone with a few counts. J is TRBJ1-5 and V is TRBV29-1; D might be TRBD1 (5 bases). The CDR3 spans 12 residues. The V end was cut by 4 bases, the J end by 3 bases, with 7 bases between. The germline V gene encodes CDR1 SQVTM and CDR2 ANQGSEA. CDR3 nucleotides: TGCAGCGTTGGGGGCAACAATCAGCCCCAGCATTTT. It codes for CSVGGNNQPQHF.

This clone was observed a few times. The genes are TRBV7-9 and TRBJ2-1, with D unclear. This CDR3 has 14 residues. Germline-derived CDR1 and CDR2 are SEHNR and FQNEAQ (reference sequence). Trimming removed 1 base at V and 6 bases at J, with 10 bases between. In DNA form, the CDR3 reads TGTGCCAGCAGCTTAGTATTGTCGGGCAATGAGCAGTTCTTC. Amino acids: CASSLVLSGNEQFF.

V usage is TRBV10-3 and J usage is TRBJ2-4; D is uncertain. CDR3 length equals 16 residues. Trimming removed 3 bases at V and 0 bases at J, with 12 bases between. Germline lookup yields CDR1 ENHRY and CDR2 SYGVKD. CDR3 sequence reads: CAISDYRVLAKNIQYF. In DNA, the CDR3 is TGTGCCATCAGTGACTACAGAGTCCTAGCCAAAAACATTCAGTACTTC.

This sequence joins TRBV3-1 (or the pseudogene TRBV3-2) and TRBJ1-6; D gene uncertain. This CDR3 region has 17 residues. The V and J ends lost 2 bases and 8 bases respectively, with 19 bases between them. CDR1 is LGHDT and CDR2 is YNNKEL in the germline V gene (reference sequence). CDR3 bases: TGTGCCAGCAGCCAAAACGTAAGCCGGCCAAAGTATTCACCCCTCCACTTT. Translated, it gives CASSQNVSRPKYSPLHF.

A single count supports this clone. The V call is TRBV6-2 or TRBV6-3, the J call TRBJ1-1; unclear D gene. Trimming shortened V by 7 bases and J by 4 bases, and 13 bases separated the two germline ends. The CDR3 totals 13 residues. Germline CDR1 is MNHEY and CDR2 is SVGEGT. CDR3 DNA sequence: TGTGCCAGCACCCCGCCTCTGATCACTGAAGCTTTCTTT. Its protein is CASTPPLITEAFF.

The rearrangement uses TRBV12-3 or TRBV12-4 and TRBJ1-1; D ambiguous. The CDR3 spans 13 residues. V was cut by 7 bases and J by 1 base, with 10 bases left in between. CDR3 residues: CASTQWGNTEAFF. DNA for the CDR3: TGTGCCAGCACTCAGTGGGGGAACACTGAAGCTTTCTTT.

The chain links TRBV25-1 to TRBJ1-2; D is unresolved. This CDR3 has 11 residues. V dropped 7 bases and J dropped 6 bases, with 9 bases sitting between them. Germline V CDR1 and CDR2: MGHDK, SYGVNS. Here the CDR3 reads CASKEADGYTF. DNA of the CDR3: TGTGCCAGCAAGGAGGCAGATGGCTACACCTTC.

The sample holds one count of this clone. The V gene is TRBV7-2, the J gene TRBJ2-7; the D is unclear. The CDR3 length is 13 residues. V was clipped by 1 base and J by 6 bases, with 10 bases between them. The V gene's germline CDR1 is SGHTA and CDR2 FQGNSA. The CDR3 reads CASSLDPKAEQYF. CDR3 nucleotide sequence: TGTGCCAGCAGCTTAGACCCAAAAGCCGAGCAGTACTTC.

This chain links TRBV5-1 with TRBJ2-5; D perhaps matches TRBD2 (6 bases). CDR1 SGHRS and CDR2 YFSETQ come from the germline V gene. V was trimmed by 4 bases and J by 2 bases, leaving 12 bases between them. The CDR3 runs to 14 residues. The CDR3 reads CASSPGTSQETQYF. The CDR3 nucleotides read TGCGCCAGCAGCCCTGGGACTTCACAAGAGACCCAGTACTTC.

This clone was detected many times. The chain uses TRBV7-8 and TRBJ2-5; D gene unclear. Germline values: CDR1 SGHVS, CDR2 FQNEAQ. The CDR3 spans 15 residues. Trimming shortened V by 5 bases and J by 2 bases, and 15 bases separated the two germline ends. For the CDR3, the DNA is TGTGCCAGCAGCACTCCAGGCCTCGGGCAAGAGACCCAGTACTTC. This translates into CASSTPGLGQETQYF.

V and J are TRBV30 and TRBJ1-1, with D possibly being TRBD1 (6 bases). The V gene's germline CDR1 is GTSNPN and CDR2 SVGIG (reference sequence). V was pared by 5 bases and J by 4 bases, with 14 bases between. This CDR3 spans 13 amino acids. CDR3 DNA sequence: TGTGCCTGGGCCGTCAGGGGCGGCACTGAAGCTTTCTTT. Protein sequence: CAWAVRGGTEAFF.

The J gene is TRBJ1-1, the V gene TRBV14; maybe TRBD1 (5 bases). Trimming shortened V by 4 bases and J by 4 bases, and 16 bases separated the two germline ends. This CDR3 has 15 residues. CDR1 is SGHDN and CDR2 is FVKESK in the germline V gene. Here the CDR3 DNA reads TGTGCCAGCAGCCGCCGGGACCCTATGCGCACTGAAGCTTTCTTT. It is translated as CASSRRDPMRTEAFF.

The V call is TRBV4-2, the J call TRBJ1-5; 8 bases fit TRBD1. Germline CDR1 and CDR2: LGHNA and YNFKEQ. The trim removed 5 bases at V and 5 bases at J, leaving 5 bases unmatched. The CDR3 is made up of 14 amino acids. The CDR3 nucleotides are TGTGCCAGCAGCGAATTGACAGGGGATCAGCCCCAGCATTTT. This sequence encodes CASSELTGDQPQHF.

The gene calls are TRBV5-8 and TRBJ2-2; D remains unclear. The germline V gene encodes CDR1 SGHTS and CDR2 YDEGEE. CDR3 length equals 15 residues. Trimming took off 1 base at V and 6 bases at J, with 13 bases between the two ends. The CDR3 region is CASSLLAVVAGELFF. The CDR3 DNA sequence: TGTGCCAGCAGCTTGCTGGCGGTCGTAGCCGGGGAGCTGTTTTTT.

V and J are TRBV7-2 and TRBJ2-7, with D perhaps matching TRBD1 (6 bases). CDR3 length equals 16 residues. V was pared by 0 bases and J by 3 bases, with 15 bases between. CDR1 is SGHTA, CDR2 FQGNSA, per germline. The CDR3 sequence: CASSLAVGGGNYEQYF. The CDR3 coding sequence is TGTGCCAGCAGCTTAGCGGTAGGGGGTGGAAACTACGAGCAGTACTTC.

The V gene is TRBV4-1, the J gene TRBJ1-2; no clear D gene. The CDR3 is 14 residues long. Germline V gene lookup returns CDR1 MGHRA and CDR2 YSYEKL. Trimming cost V 5 bases and J 7 bases, with 17 bases left between them. CDR3 in DNA: TGCGCCAGCAGCTCGGACGGAGATCAGGCTGGCTACACCTTC. This encodes CASSSDGDQAGYTF.

The chain couples TRBV6-2 or TRBV6-3 to TRBJ2-2; D gene uncertain. CDR1 is MNHEY, CDR2 SVGEGT, per germline. The ends were cut back, 2 bases at V and 4 bases at J, with 11 bases in the middle. The CDR3 runs to 15 residues. Here the CDR3 reads CASSYPGNPTGELFF. In DNA, the CDR3 is TGTGCCAGCAGTTACCCTGGAAACCCCACCGGGGAGCTGTTTTTT.